What follows is one TCR beta chain and its context. TCRdb redid the calling of the 5' RACE reads with MiXCR, one entry per CDR3 protein. The table has about 64,000 distinct CDR3 sequences, 19% seen once. The data derive from a study of HIV-infected patients and healthy controls. Per germline, CDR1 LNHNV and CDR2 YYDKDF (reference sequence). V shed 0 bases, J shed 1 base, and the junction held 15 bases outside the gene matches. The CDR3 runs 20 residues. This TCR derives from a human donor in good health. The chain joins TRBV15 to TRBJ2-7, with 10 bases matching TRBD1. Sequences were obtained from CD4+ T cells from blood. CDR3 coding DNA: TGTGCCACCAGCAGAGACCACGGGACAGGGGCAGGTGGCGGGTCCTACGAGCAGTACTTC. Residues: CATSRDHGTGAGGGSYEQYF.